Presented here are 20 T cell receptor beta chains from one specimen sequenced in a study of blood T cell repertoires in COVID-19 (TCRdb year 2020). The library was obtained by the immunoSEQ multiplex PCR assay. The source is immuneACCESS, and TCRdb retained only in-frame sequences with V and J called. Part of the clones is not carried over; for the studies checked, unresolved V genes explain less than half of this, and the remainder is unexplained. The sample table lists under 300,000 clones, around 87% of them with a count of one. The ten largest clones represent 6% to 7% of the sample. Input material: PBMCs or T cells enriched from blood (not recorded which). The receptors stem from a woman between 25 and 40 years old with acute COVID-19.

V and J are TRBV3-1 (or the pseudogene TRBV3-2) and TRBJ2-1; 12 positions match TRBD2. The CDR3 covers 17 residues. Germline V gives CDR1 LGHDT, CDR2 YNNKEL (reference sequence). The ends lost 2 bases at V and 0 bases at J; junction bases unmatched: 2. CDR3 sequence (DNA): TGTGCCAGCAGCCAACAGACTAGCGGGAGCTCCTACAATGAGCAGTTCTTC. This sequence encodes CASSQQTSGSSYNEQFF.

This clone is a singleton in its sample. This rearrangement joins TRBV21-1 to TRBJ2-1; TRBD2 reflects the table's D call only, with no check against the DNA. TRBV21-1 is reported as a pseudogene. The CDR3 contains 18 residues. The CDR3 DNA follows: TGTGCCAGCAGCAAAGACTCCAGCGGGAGCCGTAGAGGGAATGAGCAGTTCTTC. It codes for CASSKDSSGSRRGNEQFF.

This rearrangement joins TRBV7-8 to TRBJ2-2; D ambiguous. The CDR3 totals 15 residues. From germline, CDR1 is SGHVS and CDR2 FQNEAQ. Trimming shortened V by 6 bases and J by 6 bases, and 17 bases separated the two germline ends. CDR3 nucleotide sequence: TGTGCCAGCAGTTCTAACACGGTTCGGGCCGGGGAGCTGTTTTTT. It codes for CASSSNTVRAGELFF. Looking up the rest from reference TRBV7-8 and TRBJ2-2 gives the full variable domain: GAGVSQSPRYKVAKRGQDVALRCDPISGHVSLFWYQQALGQGPEFLTYFQNEAQLDKSGLPSDRFFAERPEGSVSTLKIQRTQQEDSAVYLCASSSNTVRAGELFFGEGSRLTVL.

The gene calls are TRBV6-1 and TRBJ1-6, with unresolved D. The CDR3 spans 14 residues. V gave up 1 base and J gave up 7 bases, with 8 bases separating them. CDR1 and CDR2 (germline): MNHNS, SASEGT. In nucleotides, the CDR3 is TGTGCCAGCAGTGAAGTGAGGGTAAATTCACCCCTCCACTTT. Its translation: CASSEVRVNSPLHF.

The chain couples TRBV18 to TRBJ2-3; 8 bases match TRBD2. Trimming cost V 3 bases and J 4 bases; bases outside gene matches: 3. Germline CDR1 reads KGHSH; CDR2 reads LQKENI. This CDR3 is 14 amino acids long. CDR3 loop: CASSPGTSSDTQYF. The CDR3, as DNA: TGTGCCAGCTCACCGGGGACTAGTTCAGATACGCAGTATTTT.

The chain uses TRBV15 and TRBJ2-4; D is unclear. The V end was cut by 2 bases, the J end by 7 bases, with 18 bases between. The CDR3 totals 16 residues. CDR1 and CDR2 from the germline V gene are LNHNV and YYDKDF (reference sequence). The CDR3 region has the DNA TGTGCCACCAGCAGAAACAGCCGGATGGATAGGAACATTCAGTACTTC. Its protein is CATSRNSRMDRNIQYF.

This rearrangement joins TRBV5-5 to TRBJ1-2, with 8 bases that match TRBD1. The junction had 1 base not matched to a gene; V was cut back by 3 bases and J by 3 bases. The CDR3 spans 13 residues. Germline values: CDR1 SGHKS, CDR2 YYEKEE (reference sequence). The DNA of the CDR3 is TGTGCCAGCAGCTCACAGGGGGACTATGGCTACACCTTC. It specifies CASSSQGDYGYTF.

The chain uses TRBV5-1 and TRBJ2-1, with TRBD2 identical over 7 bases. CDR3 length: 14 residues. V gave up 4 bases and J gave up 3 bases; unmatched junction bases: 4. The germline CDR1 and CDR2 sequences are SGHRS and YFSETQ. CDR3 nucleotides: TGCGCCAGCAGCGGCGGGAGTAACTACAATGAGCAGTTCTTC. It is translated as CASSGGSNYNEQFF.

The gene calls are TRBV12-5 and TRBJ2-5; D is uncertain. Per germline, CDR1 LGHNT and CDR2 FRNRAP. The CDR3 runs to 12 residues. The CDR3 sequence: CPTANSQETQYF. The DNA for the CDR3 is TGTCCCACCGCCAACAGCCAAGAGACCCAGTACTTC.

The chain has TRBV6-5 and TRBJ1-1, with a tentative D call TRBD1 (5 bases). V gave up 5 bases and J gave up 1 base, with 11 bases separating them. The CDR3 is made up of 14 amino acids. Germline V gives CDR1 MNHEY, CDR2 SVGAGI. CDR3 loop: CASSLDRRNTEAFF. CDR3 coding DNA: TGTGCCAGCAGTCTCGACAGAAGGAACACTGAAGCTTTCTTT.

The rearrangement links TRBV6-2 or TRBV6-3 to TRBJ2-1, with TRBD2 identical over 8 bases. CDR3 length: 15 amino acids. J was trimmed by 7 bases and V by 2 bases; bases with no gene match: 7. Germline values: CDR1 MNHEY, CDR2 SVGEGT. The CDR3 DNA sequence: TGTGCCAGCAGTTACAAGGTAGCGGGACTTAATGAGCAGTTCTTC. Translation: CASSYKVAGLNEQFF.

V and J are TRBV6-1 and TRBJ2-7; possible D gene TRBD2, 6 bases. V lost 2 bases, J lost 9 bases, and 20 bases lay in between. Germline CDR1 MNHNS, CDR2 SASEGT. The CDR3 is 15 residues long. Here the CDR3 reads CASSESRVSGPRQYF. In DNA, the CDR3 is TGTGCCAGCAGTGAAAGCCGGGTTAGCGGTCCTCGGCAGTACTTC.

The J gene is TRBJ2-5, the V gene TRBV5-1, with 12 nucleotides matching TRBD1. Germline V gene sequence: CDR1 SGHRS, CDR2 YFSETQ. This CDR3 spans 18 amino acids. The ends lost 6 bases at V and 4 bases at J; junction bases unmatched: 16. The CDR3: CASNTGTIGTGGRETQYF. As DNA, the CDR3 is TGCGCCAGCAACACTGGGACAATCGGGACAGGGGGCCGAGAGACCCAGTACTTC.

V is TRBV7-2 and J is TRBJ1-1; 9 nucleotides match TRBD1. Germline V gives CDR1 SGHTA, CDR2 FQGNSA. V dropped 1 base and J dropped 4; count of bases not matched to a gene: 13. This CDR3 has 18 amino acids. The CDR3 nucleotides are TGTGCCAGCAGCTTAGAATGGATCGGGACAGGGTCGTCCACTGAAGCTTTCTTT. Its protein product is CASSLEWIGTGSSTEAFF.

V gene TRBV3-1 (or the pseudogene TRBV3-2) combines with J gene TRBJ2-7, with D perhaps TRBD2 (5 bases). Trimming took 4 bases from V and 2 from J, leaving 15 bases between them. CDR1 LGHDT and CDR2 YNNKEL come from the germline V gene (reference sequence). This CDR3 is built from 15 residues. CDR3 residues: CASSPRSGVTYEQYF. The CDR3 DNA reads TGTGCCAGCAGCCCCCGTTCCGGGGTTACCTACGAGCAGTACTTC.

J is TRBJ1-5 and V is TRBV4-3; D might be TRBD1 (6 bases). The CDR3 extends over 16 amino acids. The V and J ends lost 0 bases and 7 bases respectively, with 16 bases between them. From germline, CDR1 is LGHNA and CDR2 YSLEER. The CDR3 region has the DNA TGCGCCAGCAGCCAAGATCGTTGGCCAGGGGACCAGCCCCAGCATTTT. As protein: CASSQDRWPGDQPQHF.

The rearrangement joins TRBV30 to TRBJ1-2, with D possibly being TRBD1 (5 bases). Germline V gene data show CDR1 as GTSNPN and CDR2 as SVGIG (reference sequence). The CDR3 sequence is 13 residues long. The V gene lost 3 bases and the J gene lost 7 bases, with 15 bases spanning the gap. DNA of the CDR3: TGTGCCTGGAGGGAACAGGATTGGGGTGGCTACACCTTC. It specifies CAWREQDWGGYTF.

This chain joins TRBV27 and TRBJ1-4, with D tentatively TRBD1 (6 bases). V was pared by 5 bases and J by 8 bases, with 18 bases between. The germline V gene has CDR1 MNHEY and CDR2 SMNVEV (reference sequence). CDR3 length: 15 residues. The CDR3 DNA reads TGTGCCAGCAGTGGGCAGGGGATTACGGCGGAAAAACTGTTTTTT. This translates into CASSGQGITAEKLFF.

This clone was observed once. This chain's CDR3 is CASSPVGRGFQETQYF. For the CDR3, the DNA is TGCGCCAGCAGCCCCGTTGGGCGGGGGTTCCAAGAGACCCAGTACTTC. This chain uses TRBV5-1 with TRBJ2-5; 7 bases fit TRBD2. There are 16 residues in the CDR3. Germline CDR1 reads SGHRS; CDR2 reads YFSETQ. V lost 4 bases and J lost 1; bases outside the gene matches: 10.

This sequence joins TRBV6-5 and TRBJ1-2; 10 positions agree with TRBD1. This CDR3 is built from 13 residues. The V segment lost 10 bases and the J segment 4 bases; nucleotides outside the gene matches: 6. Per germline, CDR1 MNHEY and CDR2 SVGAGI. DNA for the CDR3: TGTGCCACCCGACAGGGGGCGATCTATGGCTACACCTTC. The encoded protein is CATRQGAIYGYTF.